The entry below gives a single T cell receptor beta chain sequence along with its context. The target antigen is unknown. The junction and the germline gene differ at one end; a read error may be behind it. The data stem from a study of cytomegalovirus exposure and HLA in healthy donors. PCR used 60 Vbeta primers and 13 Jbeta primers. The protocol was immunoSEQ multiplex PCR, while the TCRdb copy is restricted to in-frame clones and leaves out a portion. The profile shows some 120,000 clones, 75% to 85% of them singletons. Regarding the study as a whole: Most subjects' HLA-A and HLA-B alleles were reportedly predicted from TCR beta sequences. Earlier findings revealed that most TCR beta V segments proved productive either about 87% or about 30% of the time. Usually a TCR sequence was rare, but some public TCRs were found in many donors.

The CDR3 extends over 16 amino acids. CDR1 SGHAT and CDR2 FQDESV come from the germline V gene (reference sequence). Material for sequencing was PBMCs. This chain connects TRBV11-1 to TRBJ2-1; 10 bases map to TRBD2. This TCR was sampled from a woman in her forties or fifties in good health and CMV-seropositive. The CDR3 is CASSLAQLAGAGEQFF. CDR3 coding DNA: TGTGCCAGCAGCCTAGCCCAGCTAGCGGGAGCTGGGGAGCAGTTCTTC. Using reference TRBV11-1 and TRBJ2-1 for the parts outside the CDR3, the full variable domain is EAEVAQSPRYKITEKSQAVAFWCDPISGHATLYWYRQILGQGPELLVQFQDESVVDDSQLPKDRFSAERLKGVDSTLKIQPAELGDSAMYLCASSLAQLAGAGEQFFGPGTRLTVL.